These 24 T cell receptor beta chains were sequenced from one sample in a study of blood T cell repertoires in COVID-19. The repertoire was sequenced with immunoSEQ multiplex PCR; TCRdb's copy has only in-frame clones and lacks some. The table lists some 330,000 clones, roughly 87% of them singletons. The specimen sequenced was PBMCs or T cells enriched from blood (not recorded which). Receptors originate from a woman between 50 and 59 years old who had recovered from COVID-19.

This clone was counted between two and nine times. This rearrangement joins TRBV4-2 to TRBJ1-5; tentative D call: TRBD1 (6 bases). The germline V and J ends were trimmed by 0 bases and 4 bases, with 10 bases remaining between them. CDR1 is LGHNA and CDR2 is YNFKEQ in the germline V gene. This CDR3 is 15 amino acids long. As DNA, the CDR3 is TGTGCCAGCAGCCAAGAGACAGGCGCGAATCAGCCCCAGCATTTT. Protein sequence: CASSQETGANQPQHF.

In regard to this clone: No DNA is shown, since the ends of the CDR3 on it are uncertain; the CDR3 is the one TCRdb lists. This rearrangement joins TRBV27 to TRBJ1-1; the table calls TRBD1, which could not be checked here. 14 amino acids form the CDR3, both terminal residues included. CDR1 is MNHEY, CDR2 SMNVEV, per germline (reference sequence). Here the CDR3 reads CASSFGPGVTEAFF.

The chain has TRBV27 and TRBJ1-6; D ambiguous. The germline V gene has CDR1 MNHEY and CDR2 SMNVEV (reference sequence). Trimming took off 3 bases at V and 8 bases at J, with 11 bases between the two ends. The CDR3 has 14 amino acids. Here the CDR3 reads CASSLSVLHSPLHF. The CDR3 nucleotides are TGTGCCAGCAGTTTGAGCGTACTACATTCACCCCTCCACTTT.

This clone was seen more than once but under ten times. V usage is TRBV5-1 and J usage is TRBJ2-1, with 8 nucleotides matching TRBD2. CDR3 size: 15 residues. With V trimmed by 0 bases and J by 2 bases, 1 base remained unmatched. The germline gives CDR1 SGHRS, CDR2 YFSETQ. In nucleotides, the CDR3 is TGCGCCAGCAGCTTGGAACTAGCGGCCTACAATGAGCAGTTCTTC. It is translated as CASSLELAAYNEQFF.

This sequence joins TRBV9 and TRBJ2-2, with 7 bases aligning to TRBD2. V shed 4 bases and J 0 bases; nucleotides not matched to a gene: 9. In germline, CDR1 is SGDLS, CDR2 YYNGEE. The CDR3 loop spans 17 amino acids. The CDR3 spells CASSPEEGLANTGELFF. In nucleotides, the CDR3 is TGTGCCAGCAGCCCAGAAGAAGGACTAGCGAACACCGGGGAGCTGTTTTTT. Filled out from reference TRBV9 and TRBJ2-2, the complete variable domain reads DSGVTQTPKHLITATGQRVTLRCSPRSGDLSVYWYQQSLDQGLQFLIQYYNGEERAKGNILERFSAQQFPDLHSELNLSSLELGDSALYFCASSPEEGLANTGELFFGEGSRLTVL.

The genes are TRBV5-1 and TRBJ2-3; 7 nucleotides agree with TRBD1. V lost 1 base, J lost 2 bases, and 4 bases stayed unmatched. The germline gives CDR1 SGHRS, CDR2 YFSETQ. CDR3 length equals 15 residues. The CDR3 coding sequence is TGCGCCAGCAGCTTGCAGGGGGTGAACACAGATACGCAGTATTTT. It translates to CASSLQGVNTDTQYF.

J is TRBJ1-1 and V is TRBV30; no clear D. This CDR3 spans 13 amino acids. The V and J ends lost 0 bases and 1 base respectively, with 6 bases between them. Germline CDR1 GTSNPN, CDR2 SVGIG (reference sequence). CDR3 in amino acids: CAWSVQQNTEAFF. For the CDR3, the DNA is TGTGCCTGGAGTGTACAACAGAACACTGAAGCTTTCTTT.

The chain links TRBV5-1 to TRBJ2-1; 9 bases map to TRBD2. The trim removed 6 bases at V and 4 bases at J, leaving 17 bases unmatched. The CDR3 spans 18 residues. Germline V CDR1 and CDR2: SGHRS, YFSETQ. CDR3 loop: CASTHLIKPGLAYNEQFF. CDR3 sequence (DNA): TGCGCCAGCACCCACCTTATAAAGCCGGGACTAGCTTACAATGAGCAGTTCTTC. The full variable domain, in which reference TRBV5-1 and TRBJ2-1 provide the parts outside the CDR3, is KAGVTQTPRYLIKTRGQQVTLSCSPISGHRSVSWYQQTPGQGLQFLFEYFSETQRNKGNFPGRFSGRQFSNSRSEMNVSTLELGDSALYLCASTHLIKPGLAYNEQFFGPGTRLTVL.

The J gene is TRBJ2-3, the V gene TRBV7-9; no clear D gene. Germline CDR1 SEHNR, CDR2 FQNEAQ (reference sequence). This CDR3 spans 12 amino acids. Trimming left V 5 bases short and J 5 bases short, with 8 bases between. CDR3 loop: CASSIRGDTQYF. The CDR3 nucleotides are TGTGCCAGCAGCATAAGAGGAGATACGCAGTATTTT.

The genes are TRBV5-1 and TRBJ1-1; 8 positions match TRBD1. CDR1 and CDR2 (germline): SGHRS, YFSETQ. V lost 2 bases to trimming and J lost 4 bases; unmatched junction nucleotides: 4. This CDR3 comprises 14 residues. CDR3 sequence: CASSLQGEGTEAFF. CDR3 DNA sequence: TGCGCCAGCAGCTTACAGGGGGAGGGCACTGAAGCTTTCTTT.

This clone was counted once. The gene calls are TRBV5-1 and TRBJ1-2; D might be TRBD1 (6 bases). The CDR3 runs 15 residues. The ends were cut back, 1 base at V and 6 bases at J, with 16 bases in the middle. Germline V gene data show CDR1 as SGHRS and CDR2 as YFSETQ. CDR3 in amino acids: CASSLTTQGIDGYTF. DNA of the CDR3: TGCGCCAGCAGCTTGACTACACAGGGTATTGATGGCTACACCTTC.

This clone appeared once. This chain uses TRBV19 with TRBJ1-3; D remains unclear. With 7 bases removed from V and 0 bases from J, the gap between germline ends came to 10 bases. The germline gives CDR1 LNHDA, CDR2 SQIVND (reference sequence). This CDR3 has 14 residues. DNA of the CDR3: TGTGCCAGTATGAGGGCCAGCTCTGGAAACACCATATATTTT. It yields the protein CASMRASSGNTIYF.

The CDR3 DNA follows: TGTGCCATCAGTGAGCCGGACAGGAGGTACACCATATATTTT. Encoded protein: CAISEPDRRYTIYF. The chain is built from TRBV10-3 and TRBJ1-3; 7 bases are shared with TRBD1. The CDR3 spans 14 residues. The V segment lost 2 bases and the J segment 8 bases; nucleotides outside the gene matches: 6. Germline V gene data show CDR1 as ENHRY and CDR2 as SYGVKD.

On this clone: Relative to the germline gene, one junction end is altered; a read error may explain this. The CDR3: CASSLAGGSIDTQYF. The CDR3 bases are TGCGCCAGCAGCTTGGCCGGGGGAAGCATAGATACGCAGTATTTT. The rearrangement links TRBV5-1 to TRBJ2-3, with D possibly matching TRBD2 (6 bases). This CDR3 is 15 amino acids long. Germline CDR1 and CDR2: SGHRS and YFSETQ.

The V call is TRBV5-1, the J call TRBJ2-7; 8 nucleotides align to TRBD1. This CDR3 spans 14 amino acids. V lost 5 bases and J lost 4; bases outside the gene matches: 8. The germline V gene encodes CDR1 SGHRS and CDR2 YFSETQ. The CDR3, as DNA: TGCGCCAGCAGAATCGACAGGGGTGAATACGAGCAGTACTTC. This sequence encodes CASRIDRGEYEQYF.

The chain couples TRBV11-3 to TRBJ2-3; a possible D gene is TRBD2 (5 bases). The CDR3 length is 12 residues. V lost 3 bases and J lost 6, with 7 bases in between. Germline V lookup: CDR1 SGHNT, CDR2 YENEEA. The CDR3 here is CASSFGKDTQYF. The CDR3 DNA is TGTGCCAGCAGCTTCGGGAAGGATACGCAGTATTTT.

The rearrangement uses TRBV30 and TRBJ2-3; D remains unclear. The V end lost 2 bases, the J end lost 3 bases, and 6 bases lay between the germline ends. From germline, CDR1 is GTSNPN and CDR2 SVGIG (reference sequence). There are 12 residues in the CDR3. In nucleotides, the CDR3 is TGTGCCTGGAGTATTAGAACAGATACGCAGTATTTT. This sequence encodes CAWSIRTDTQYF.

This clone came up many times. This rearrangement joins TRBV27 to TRBJ1-2; 9 bases fit TRBD1. The CDR3 is 16 residues long. Germline-derived CDR1 and CDR2 are MNHEY and SMNVEV (reference sequence). V lost 5 bases and J lost 2; bases outside the gene matches: 9. The CDR3 DNA sequence: TGTGCCAGCAGTCCCGGGGGACAGGGTTCGAACTATGGCTACACCTTC. This encodes CASSPGGQGSNYGYTF.

The V call is TRBV9, the J call TRBJ2-3, with no clear D. The CDR3 has 12 residues. Per the germline V gene, CDR1 is SGDLS and CDR2 is YYNGEE. The V end lost 4 bases, the J end lost 2 bases, and 5 bases lay between the germline ends. The CDR3 spells CASSLNTDTQYF. For the CDR3, the DNA is TGTGCCAGCAGCTTAAACACAGATACGCAGTATTTT. Full variable domain (outside the CDR3, taken from reference TRBV9 and TRBJ2-3): DSGVTQTPKHLITATGQRVTLRCSPRSGDLSVYWYQQSLDQGLQFLIQYYNGEERAKGNILERFSAQQFPDLHSELNLSSLELGDSALYFCASSLNTDTQYFGPGTRLTVL.

The chain carries TRBV6-2 or TRBV6-3 and TRBJ2-7; the D gene is possibly TRBD1 (5 bases). CDR3 size: 14 residues. V gave up 4 bases and J gave up 3 bases, with 13 bases separating them. In germline, CDR1 is MNHEY, CDR2 SVGEGT. The CDR3 protein is CASSSLSGNYEQYF. In DNA, the CDR3 is TGTGCCAGCAGTTCTCTCTCAGGGAACTACGAGCAGTACTTC.

DNA of the CDR3: TGTGCCAGCACCCGGGGGTGGTGGGATTCTCCCCAGCATTTT. This sequence encodes CASTRGWWDSPQHF. The genes are TRBV6-1 and TRBJ1-5; D may be TRBD1 (5 bases). The CDR3 has 14 amino acids. CDR1 is MNHNS, CDR2 SASEGT, per germline. V lost 7 bases and J lost 10, with 20 bases in between.

The CDR3 sequence is CATSRDLPGSYEQYF. For the CDR3, the DNA is TGTGCCACCAGCAGAGATCTTCCGGGTTCCTACGAGCAGTACTTC. The chain recombines TRBV15 with TRBJ2-7, with D unresolved. V lost 0 bases, J lost 1 base, and 10 bases lay in between. CDR1 is LNHNV and CDR2 is YYDKDF in the germline V gene (reference sequence). CDR3 size: 15 residues.

DNA for the CDR3: TGCGCCAGCAGCTCCACCGACAGGGTTGGTGGCTACACCTTC. It encodes CASSSTDRVGGYTF. The rearrangement uses TRBV5-1 and TRBJ1-2; 7 nucleotides agree with TRBD1. The germline V gene has CDR1 SGHRS and CDR2 YFSETQ. CDR3 length equals 14 residues. Trimming cost V 3 bases and J 7 bases; bases outside gene matches: 9.

This chain uses TRBV27 with TRBJ1-1; a possible D gene is TRBD1 (5 bases). This CDR3 spans 11 amino acids. Germline V CDR1 and CDR2: MNHEY, SMNVEV (reference sequence). The V gene lost 2 bases and the J gene lost 11 bases, with 9 bases spanning the gap. CDR3: CASSLRGRAFF. In DNA, the CDR3 is TGTGCCAGCAGTTTAAGGGGTAGGGCTTTCTTT.